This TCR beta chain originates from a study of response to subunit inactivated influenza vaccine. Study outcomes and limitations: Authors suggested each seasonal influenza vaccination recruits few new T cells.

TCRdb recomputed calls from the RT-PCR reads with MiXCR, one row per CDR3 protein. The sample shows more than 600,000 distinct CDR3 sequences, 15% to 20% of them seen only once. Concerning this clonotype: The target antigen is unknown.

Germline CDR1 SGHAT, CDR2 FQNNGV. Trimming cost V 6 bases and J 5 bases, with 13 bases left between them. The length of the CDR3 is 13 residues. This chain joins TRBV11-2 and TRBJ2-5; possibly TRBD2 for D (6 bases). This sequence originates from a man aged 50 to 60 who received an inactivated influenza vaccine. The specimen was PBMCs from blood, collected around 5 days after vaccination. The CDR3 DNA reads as TGTGCCAGCAGGAGGGGCGGGACTGAGACCCAGTACTTC. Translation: CASRRGGTETQYF.